This T cell receptor (beta chain) is drawn from a study of CD8+ T cells in alopecia areata. RNA was isolated and reverse transcribed to cDNA, the sequencing template. Only in-frame clones appear in the TCRdb table, and some are missing; sequencing was by immunoSEQ multiplex PCR. The data show about 180,000 clones, about 63% seen once. Study-wide findings and caveats: Elevated clonality characterized lesional scalp relative to normal scalp, particularly in alopecia totalis/universalis.

The CDR3 covers 14 residues. Trimming shortened V by 6 bases and J by 8 bases, and 17 bases separated the two germline ends. The germline gives CDR1 SNHLY, CDR2 FYNNEI. In regard to this clone: Its antigen is not identified.

Material: CD4+ T cells sorted from blood, obtained at week 0. The J gene is TRBJ2-4, the V gene TRBV2; either TRBD1 or TRBD2 may supply D (8 bases each). This receptor was taken from a human donor with alopecia areata. CDR3 sequence (DNA): TGTGCCAGCAGCAGACAGGGGCGGGAGGACATTCAGTACTTC. Its translation is CASSRQGREDIQYF. The variable domain in full, completed from reference TRBV2 and TRBJ2-4, reads EPEVTQTPSHQVTQMGQEVILRCVPISNHLYFYWYRQILGQKVEFLVSFYNNEISEKSEIFDDQFSVERPDGSNFTLKIRSTKLEDSAMYFCASSRQGREDIQYFGAGTRLSVL.